Detailed here is one T cell receptor (beta chain). This sample is part of a study of blood T cell repertoires in COVID-19. Study details: Sample material is recorded as cDNA or gDNA derived from T cells, B-cell-depleted T cells, or PBMCs.

The germline CDR1 and CDR2 sequences are SGHRS and YFSETQ. CDR3 length: 13 residues. V was cut by 4 bases and J by 3 bases, with 8 bases left in between. Generated by immunoSEQ multiplex PCR, the TCRdb table keeps only in-frame clones and is missing some. This sample has some 47,000 clones, with 87% found just once. V and J are TRBV5-1 and TRBJ1-5, with D maybe TRBD1 (6 bases). The sequence derives from a woman of 80 years or more in a cohort sampled during active or convalescent COVID-19. The material sequenced was peripheral blood. Here the CDR3 DNA reads TGCGCCAGCAGCCTGGGGGCCAATCAGCCCCAGCATTTT. As protein: CASSLGANQPQHF.